This T cell receptor beta chain was found in a study of T cell responses to AZD1222 COVID-19 vaccine. The method was immunoSEQ multiplex PCR; TCRdb's version includes in-frame clones alone and lacks a portion of them. Here the sample spans 40,000 to 60,000 clones, 80% to 90% being singletons. The CDR3 has 13 amino acids. CDR1 and CDR2 from the germline V gene are SGHRS and YFSETQ. V shed 2 bases and J shed 9 bases, with 12 bases lying between them. This clone has only one observation. Its specificity is unknown. Study observations and caveats: Reportedly, nearly half the spike-specific TCRs target unmutated variant regions.

This receptor was taken from an adult who received the AZD1222 COVID-19 vaccine. The gene calls are TRBV5-1 and TRBJ2-1; a possible D gene is TRBD1 (5 bases). This sample comprised peripheral blood, obtained 28 days after the second AZD1222 dose. The CDR3 region has the DNA TGCGCCAGCAGCTTTGTTAGGGGTAGTGAGCAGTTCTTC. Its translation is CASSFVRGSEQFF.